This T cell receptor beta chain was captured by sequencing in a study of blood T cells in healthy people across ages. The germline V and J ends were trimmed by 11 bases and 2 bases, with 21 bases remaining between them. The CDR3 runs to 15 residues. PCR was performed a second time for about 7 to 12 cycles using a sample-barcoded 5' primer and a J-beta primer mix. TCRdb passed the 5' RACE reads through MiXCR, listing each CDR3 protein once. The table has about 1.1 million distinct CDR3 sequences, around two fifths seen once. This TCR derives from a man aged 18 to 29 in good health. Sequenced sample: blood. The chain has TRBV12-3 or TRBV12-4 and TRBJ1-1; no definite D call. CDR3 region: CAGKRIMGFNTEAFF. The CDR3 DNA reads as TGTGCCGGCAAGCGAATCATGGGATTTAACACTGAAGCTTTCTTT.